What follows is one T cell receptor (beta chain) and its context. The repertoire was sequenced with immunoSEQ multiplex PCR; TCRdb's copy has only in-frame clones and lacks some. This repertoire shows roughly 80,000 clones, about 88% found once; its top ten account for about 0.38%. Trimming cost V 3 bases and J 6 bases, with 13 bases left between them. CDR3 length: 14 amino acids. Germline V gene sequence: CDR1 MNHEY, CDR2 SMNVEV (reference sequence). The sample is drawn from a study of technical replicates of blood from a few donors. This sequence was found in a human donor in good health. Sequenced material: T cells isolated from PBMCs. The V and J genes are TRBV27 and TRBJ2-3, with D maybe TRBD1 (6 bases). CDR3 amino acids: CASSFFQGTDTQYF. Written as DNA, the CDR3 is TGTGCCAGCAGTTTTTTTCAGGGGACCGATACGCAGTATTTT.